These 19 T cell receptor beta chains came from one sample sequenced in a study of cytomegalovirus exposure and HLA in healthy donors. This PCR relied on a set of 60 Vbeta primers and 13 Jbeta primers. TCRdb's copy holds only in-frame clones and misses some; the assay was immunoSEQ multiplex PCR. The data hold fewer than 100,000 clones, with roughly three quarters observed a single time. Sequenced sample: PBMCs. These receptors came from a woman aged 40 to 50 in good health and CMV-seronegative.

The V and J genes are TRBV5-1 and TRBJ2-7, with D maybe TRBD2 (5 bases). The CDR3 is 13 residues long. V was cut by 2 bases and J by 3 bases, with 9 bases left in between. Germline V gives CDR1 SGHRS, CDR2 YFSETQ. The CDR3 loop is CASSLNGNYEQYF. CDR3 bases: TGCGCCAGCAGCTTAAACGGGAACTACGAGCAGTACTTC. Together with reference TRBV5-1 and TRBJ2-7, the CDR3 gives the full variable domain: KAGVTQTPRYLIKTRGQQVTLSCSPISGHRSVSWYQQTPGQGLQFLFEYFSETQRNKGNFPGRFSGRQFSNSRSEMNVSTLELGDSALYLCASSLNGNYEQYFGPGTRLTVT.

V and J are TRBV7-9 and TRBJ2-3, with D tentatively TRBD1 (5 bases). Trimming left V 3 bases short and J 4 bases short, with 11 bases between. The CDR3 spans 14 residues. Germline CDR1 SEHNR, CDR2 FQNEAQ (reference sequence). The CDR3 nucleotides are TGTGCCAGCAGCTTTATTAGGGGCGCAGATACGCAGTATTTT. The encoded protein is CASSFIRGADTQYF.

This clone was counted between two and nine times. This rearrangement joins TRBV6-1 to TRBJ2-7, with 7 bases that match TRBD1. The V segment lost 8 bases and the J segment 6 bases; nucleotides outside the gene matches: 13. The CDR3 loop spans 14 amino acids. In germline, CDR1 is MNHNS, CDR2 SASEGT. This chain's CDR3 is CASFPRTGPGEQYF. Written as DNA, the CDR3 is TGTGCCAGCTTCCCTCGGACAGGCCCTGGCGAGCAGTACTTC.

This chain links TRBV7-2 with TRBJ1-4; 7 bases align to TRBD1. This CDR3 has 17 residues. J was trimmed by 0 bases and V by 6 bases; bases with no gene match: 10. The germline gives CDR1 SGHTA, CDR2 FQGNSA. The DNA for the CDR3 is TGTGCCAGCAGATTCGGTTACAGGGGTGCAACTAATGAAAAACTGTTTTTT. This translates into CASRFGYRGATNEKLFF.

The chain combines TRBV4-2 with TRBJ1-5; unclear D gene. CDR3 length: 15 amino acids. Germline CDR1 and CDR2: LGHNA and YNFKEQ. V lost 0 bases and J 0 bases, leaving 6 bases between the germline ends. In nucleotides, the CDR3 is TGTGCCAGCAGCCAAGATCAGGATAGCAATCAGCCCCAGCATTTT. It encodes CASSQDQDSNQPQHF.

Only a few counts were recorded for this clone. The chain carries TRBV10-3 and TRBJ2-5; 10 bases match TRBD2. There are 15 residues in the CDR3. From germline, CDR1 is ENHRY and CDR2 SYGVKD. Unmatched junction bases numbered 8, after V lost 5 bases and J lost 5 bases. CDR3 loop: CAISRSGGAGETQYF. CDR3 DNA: TGTGCCATCAGTAGGAGCGGGGGGGCGGGGGAGACCCAGTACTTC.

The chain couples TRBV5-6 to TRBJ1-5, with a tentative D call TRBD1 (5 bases). V was trimmed by 4 bases and J by 1 base, leaving 9 bases between them. This CDR3 region has 14 residues. Germline values: CDR1 SGHDT, CDR2 YYEEEE. The CDR3 DNA sequence: TGTGCCAGCAGCCCCGGGGGGAGCAATCAGCCCCAGCATTTT. Protein sequence: CASSPGGSNQPQHF. The variable domain in full, completed from reference TRBV5-6 and TRBJ1-5, reads DAGVTQSPTHLIKTRGQQVTLRCSPKSGHDTVSWYQQALGQGPQFIFQYYEEEERQRGNFPDRFSGHQFPNYSSELNVNALLLGDSALYLCASSPGGSNQPQHFGDGTRLSIL.

The genes are TRBV7-9 and TRBJ1-6; 7 bases agree with TRBD1. The CDR3 covers 14 residues. The junction had 0 bases not matched to a gene; V was cut back by 1 base and J by 6 bases. CDR1 and CDR2 from the germline V gene are SEHNR and FQNEAQ (reference sequence). CDR3 sequence (DNA): TGTGCCAGCAGCTTAGACAGGGGTAATTCACCCCTCCACTTT. Translated, it gives CASSLDRGNSPLHF.

The chain couples TRBV7-8 to TRBJ2-5, with TRBD1 matching 9 bases. The junction had 4 bases not matched to a gene; V was cut back by 6 bases and J by 8 bases. Germline CDR1 SGHVS, CDR2 FQNEAQ. The CDR3 spans 12 residues. The CDR3 region is CASRRQGGTQYF. The CDR3 nucleotides read TGTGCCAGCAGAAGACAGGGGGGAACCCAGTACTTC.

J is TRBJ2-7 and V is TRBV4-1; no firm D call. Trimming stripped 1 base from V and 1 base from J, with 11 bases between. The CDR3 extends over 15 amino acids. The germline V gene has CDR1 MGHRA and CDR2 YSYEKL. In DNA, the CDR3 is TGCGCCAGCAGCCAAGCTCCAGGAAATTCCTACGAGCAGTACTTC. Translated, it gives CASSQAPGNSYEQYF.

In this sample, this clone turned up once. The chain couples TRBV6-1 to TRBJ2-1, with D tentatively TRBD2 (6 bases). The CDR3 covers 15 residues. Germline CDR1 and CDR2: MNHNS and SASEGT. V lost 1 base, J lost 9 bases, and 16 bases lay in between. The CDR3 loop reads CASSEGPVGGREQFF. In DNA, the CDR3 is TGTGCCAGCAGTGAAGGACCTGTGGGGGGTCGTGAGCAGTTCTTC.

The chain's CDR3 is CASSSGLASEQYF. CDR3 bases: TGTGCCAGCAGCTCGGGACTAGCCTCCGAGCAGTACTTC. This sequence joins TRBV7-2 and TRBJ2-7; TRBD2 aligns across 9 bases. CDR3 length: 13 amino acids. Trimming removed 4 bases from V and 6 bases from J; junction bases left unmatched: 4. CDR1 SGHTA and CDR2 FQGNSA come from the germline V gene.

The chain has TRBV15 and TRBJ1-5; tentative D call: TRBD1 (5 bases). This CDR3 spans 14 amino acids. In germline, CDR1 is LNHNV, CDR2 YYDKDF (reference sequence). Trimming took 8 bases from V and 0 from J, leaving 11 bases between them. CDR3 nucleotide sequence: TGTGCCACCGGGGGACTTTATAGCAATCAGCCCCAGCATTTT. It codes for CATGGLYSNQPQHF.

The J gene is TRBJ1-2, the V gene TRBV5-1, with 8 bases fitting TRBD1. CDR1 and CDR2 (germline): SGHRS, YFSETQ. This CDR3 has 15 residues. The V segment lost 3 bases and the J segment 4 bases; nucleotides outside the gene matches: 8. In nucleotides, the CDR3 is TGCGCCAGCAGCTCAAAAACAGGGGGTCGCTATGGCTACACCTTC. This gives the protein CASSSKTGGRYGYTF.

J is TRBJ1-3 and V is TRBV7-9; D is possibly TRBD1 (6 bases). Germline CDR1 is SEHNR and CDR2 is FQNEAQ (reference sequence). There are 14 residues in the CDR3. Trimming removed 4 bases at V and 4 bases at J, with 11 bases between. CDR3 bases: TGTGCCAGCAGCTCTGGGACATCCGGAAACACCATATATTTT. Amino acid sequence: CASSSGTSGNTIYF.

A few counts support this clone. V is TRBV5-4 and J is TRBJ1-1; 7 bases map to TRBD1. The CDR3 is 13 residues long. Germline V gene lookup returns CDR1 SGHNT and CDR2 YYREEE (reference sequence). The ends lost 4 bases at V and 11 bases at J; junction bases unmatched: 11. CDR3 bases: TGTGCCAGCAGCCCCGGACAGGAAGGAAAGGCTTTCTTT. Its protein product is CASSPGQEGKAFF.

V is TRBV15 and J is TRBJ1-1, with unresolved D. V gave up 3 bases and J gave up 1 base, with 9 bases separating them. Germline V CDR1 and CDR2: LNHNV, YYDKDF (reference sequence). CDR3 length equals 14 residues. CDR3 loop: CATSSFGQNTEAFF. In DNA, the CDR3 is TGTGCCACCAGCAGCTTTGGCCAGAACACTGAAGCTTTCTTT.

This chain uses TRBV6-6 with TRBJ1-2, with 7 bases identical to TRBD1. Germline trimming cut 6 bases from V and 4 bases from J; bases unmatched to any gene: 11. Germline CDR1 reads MNHNY; CDR2 reads SVGAGI (reference sequence). The CDR3 runs to 15 residues. The CDR3 loop reads CASRRQGQGPYGYTF. The DNA for the CDR3 is TGTGCCAGCAGACGACAGGGTCAGGGGCCCTATGGCTACACCTTC.

The rearrangement links TRBV7-2 to TRBJ2-2; 9 bases are a match to TRBD1. The CDR3 totals 17 residues. The V segment lost 4 bases and the J segment 4 bases; nucleotides outside the gene matches: 10. Germline V lookup: CDR1 SGHTA, CDR2 FQGNSA. The CDR3 protein is CASSSRLGQGSTGELFF. The CDR3, as DNA: TGTGCCAGCAGCTCTCGGCTGGGACAGGGTTCCACCGGGGAGCTGTTTTTT. The full variable domain, its missing parts supplied by reference TRBV7-2 and TRBJ2-2, is GAGVSQSPSNKVTEKGKDVELRCDPISGHTALYWYRQSLGQGLEFLIYFQGNSAPDKSGLPSDRFSAERTGGSVSTLTIQRTQQEDSAVYLCASSSRLGQGSTGELFFGEGSRLTVL.